The present entry profiles one T cell receptor (beta chain) with its context. Its antigen remains unidentified. The sample comes from a study of cytomegalovirus exposure and HLA in healthy donors. Study results and limitations: In a later analysis, donors in an Asian-associated ancestry cluster reportedly had fewer N-insertions in productive TCRs than the cohort mean. By HLA locus, TCR association rates varied in a later analysis, with DRB1 showing the most and HLA-C the fewest.

Amplification used 60 Vbeta primers and 13 Jbeta primers. TCRdb's copy holds only in-frame clones and misses some; the assay was immunoSEQ multiplex PCR. The profile shows over 80,000 clones, around 72% of them singletons. The CDR3 runs to 14 residues. Trimming shortened V by 10 bases and J by 4 bases, and 17 bases separated the two germline ends. Germline V CDR1 and CDR2: MDHEN, SYDVKM. J is TRBJ1-3 and V is TRBV28; D gene uncertain. The sequence came from a man in his forties in good health and CMV-seronegative. The sample consisted of PBMCs. The CDR3 DNA sequence: TGTGCCACCTACGAAGCGGTCTCGGGAAACACCATATATTTT. Encoded protein: CATYEAVSGNTIYF.